This T cell receptor beta chain was found in a study of lymphopenia after photon versus proton radiotherapy (dated by TCRdb to the late 2010s). With regard to the full study: The study compared the immunological effects of photon versus proton radiation therapy in patients with gastrointestinal tumors who developed high-grade lymphopenia. The cohort included some 20 patients with gastrointestinal tumors who developed lymphopenia after receiving either photon or proton therapy. The goal of the study was to describe how the two radiation modalities differ in their effects on the immune system. What the research found in general, with its limitations: After the lymphocyte count nadir, oligoclonal expansion, especially of CD8+ Temra cells, was observed in photon-treated repertoires, and the drop in diversity was driven by this expansion. During treatment, patients who received proton therapy stayed relatively stable, whereas patients who received photon therapy lost naive T cells and TCR diversity and gained effector/memory populations. The survival association was assessed only in patients who died, and better survival with proton therapy was presented by the authors as a possibility rather than a demonstrated result. Among patients across the cohort who died, overall survival time showed an inverse correlation with a larger post-nadir drop in TCR diversity.

In its sample, this clone was seen a few times. Its antigen is unknown. No per-base quality is available; no much larger clone lies one base away. To prepare the library, the immunoSEQ multiplex PCR assay was applied. T cell repertoires were profiled with deep sequencing of rearranged TCR beta loci together with multiparametric flow cytometry. What TCRdb holds here is the immuneACCESS table cut down to in-frame rearrangements. Part of the clones is not present; checked against another copy, under half of the missing clones reflect an unresolved V gene, and the others are unexplained. The sample table records roughly 150,000 clones; around 85% of these occur just once. The ten largest clones take up approximately 4.6% of the sample. The junction shows trimming of 7 bases on V and 4 bases on J, and the gene matches do not reach 2 bases of it. From its cysteine to its phenylalanine, the CDR3 spans 12 amino acids. Only the CDR3 DNA is retained, 36 bases long and in frame from the first base. According to the germline V gene, CDR1 reads SQVTM and CDR2 reads ANQGSEA.

Recombination connected TRBV29-1 to TRBJ1-4, with 8 middle bases fitting TRBD1. The sample here was peripheral blood, taken from a patient treated with photon-based radiotherapy. This clonotype was sampled from a man in his fifties or sixties with gastric cancer. The nucleotides are TGCAGCGCCGACAGGGGTAATGAAAAACTGTTTTTT. This is translated as CSADRGNEKLFF.